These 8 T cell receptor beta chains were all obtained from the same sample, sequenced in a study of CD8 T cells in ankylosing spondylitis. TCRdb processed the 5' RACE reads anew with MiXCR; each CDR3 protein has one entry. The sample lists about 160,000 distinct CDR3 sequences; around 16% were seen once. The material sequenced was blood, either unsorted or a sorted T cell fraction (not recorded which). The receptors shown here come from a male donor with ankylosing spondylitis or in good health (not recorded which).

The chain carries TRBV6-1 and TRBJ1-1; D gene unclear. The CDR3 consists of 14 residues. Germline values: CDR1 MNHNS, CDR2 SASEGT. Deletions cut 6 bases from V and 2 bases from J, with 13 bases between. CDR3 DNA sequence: TGTGCCAGCAGCCCTTCGCTATATAACACTGAAGCTTTCTTT. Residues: CASSPSLYNTEAFF.

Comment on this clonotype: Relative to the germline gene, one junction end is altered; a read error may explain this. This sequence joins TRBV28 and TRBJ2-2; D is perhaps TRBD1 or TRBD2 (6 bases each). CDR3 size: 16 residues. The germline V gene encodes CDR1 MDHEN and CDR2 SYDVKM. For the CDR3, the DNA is TGTGCCAGCAGTTTTCCCCTATACAGGGTTGGCGGGGAGCCGTTTTTT. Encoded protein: CASSFPLYRVGGEPFF.

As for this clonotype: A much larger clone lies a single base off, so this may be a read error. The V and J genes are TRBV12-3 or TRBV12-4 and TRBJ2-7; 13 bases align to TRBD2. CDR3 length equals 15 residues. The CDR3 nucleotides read TGTGCCAGCAGTCCGGGACTAGCGGGGATTTACGAGCAGTGCTTC. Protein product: CASSPGLAGIYEQCF.

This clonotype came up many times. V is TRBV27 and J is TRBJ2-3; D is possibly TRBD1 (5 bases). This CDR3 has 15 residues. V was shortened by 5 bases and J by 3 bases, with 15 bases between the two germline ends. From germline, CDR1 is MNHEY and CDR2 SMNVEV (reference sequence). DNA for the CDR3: TGTGCCAGCAGTGAATCAGGGTTCGGGACAGATACGCAGTATTTT. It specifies CASSESGFGTDTQYF.

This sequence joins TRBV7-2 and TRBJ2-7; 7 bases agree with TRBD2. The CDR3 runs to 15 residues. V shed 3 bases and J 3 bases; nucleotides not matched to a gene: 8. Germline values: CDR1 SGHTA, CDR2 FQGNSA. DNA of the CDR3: TGTGCCAGCAGCTTGGGAGGGACCCGAGGCTACGAGCAGTACTTC. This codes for CASSLGGTRGYEQYF.

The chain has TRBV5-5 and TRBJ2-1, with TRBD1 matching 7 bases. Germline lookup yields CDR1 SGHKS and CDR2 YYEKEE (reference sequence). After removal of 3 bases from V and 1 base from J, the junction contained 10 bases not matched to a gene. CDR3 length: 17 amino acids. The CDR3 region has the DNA TGTGCCAGCAGCTACATCCTACAGGGGAGTTCCTACAATGAGCAGTTCTTC. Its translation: CASSYILQGSSYNEQFF.

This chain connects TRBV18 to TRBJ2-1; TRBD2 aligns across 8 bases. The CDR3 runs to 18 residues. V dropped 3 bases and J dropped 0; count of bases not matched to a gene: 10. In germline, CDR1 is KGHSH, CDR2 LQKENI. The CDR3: CASSPESLSGSSYNEQFF. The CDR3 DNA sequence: TGTGCCAGCTCACCGGAATCCTTGAGCGGGAGCTCCTACAATGAGCAGTTCTTC. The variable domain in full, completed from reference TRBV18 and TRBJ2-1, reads NAGVMQNPRHLVRRRGQEARLRCSPMKGHSHVYWYRQLPEEGLKFMVYLQKENIIDESGMPKERFSAEFPKEGPSILRIQQVVRGDSAAYFCASSPESLSGSSYNEQFFGPGTRLTVL.

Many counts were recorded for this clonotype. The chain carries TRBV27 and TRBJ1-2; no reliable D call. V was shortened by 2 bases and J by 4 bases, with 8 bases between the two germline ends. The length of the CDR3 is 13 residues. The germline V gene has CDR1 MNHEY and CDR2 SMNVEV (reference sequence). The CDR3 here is CASSLGGSYGYTF. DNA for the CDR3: TGTGCCAGCAGTTTAGGCGGAAGCTATGGCTACACCTTC.